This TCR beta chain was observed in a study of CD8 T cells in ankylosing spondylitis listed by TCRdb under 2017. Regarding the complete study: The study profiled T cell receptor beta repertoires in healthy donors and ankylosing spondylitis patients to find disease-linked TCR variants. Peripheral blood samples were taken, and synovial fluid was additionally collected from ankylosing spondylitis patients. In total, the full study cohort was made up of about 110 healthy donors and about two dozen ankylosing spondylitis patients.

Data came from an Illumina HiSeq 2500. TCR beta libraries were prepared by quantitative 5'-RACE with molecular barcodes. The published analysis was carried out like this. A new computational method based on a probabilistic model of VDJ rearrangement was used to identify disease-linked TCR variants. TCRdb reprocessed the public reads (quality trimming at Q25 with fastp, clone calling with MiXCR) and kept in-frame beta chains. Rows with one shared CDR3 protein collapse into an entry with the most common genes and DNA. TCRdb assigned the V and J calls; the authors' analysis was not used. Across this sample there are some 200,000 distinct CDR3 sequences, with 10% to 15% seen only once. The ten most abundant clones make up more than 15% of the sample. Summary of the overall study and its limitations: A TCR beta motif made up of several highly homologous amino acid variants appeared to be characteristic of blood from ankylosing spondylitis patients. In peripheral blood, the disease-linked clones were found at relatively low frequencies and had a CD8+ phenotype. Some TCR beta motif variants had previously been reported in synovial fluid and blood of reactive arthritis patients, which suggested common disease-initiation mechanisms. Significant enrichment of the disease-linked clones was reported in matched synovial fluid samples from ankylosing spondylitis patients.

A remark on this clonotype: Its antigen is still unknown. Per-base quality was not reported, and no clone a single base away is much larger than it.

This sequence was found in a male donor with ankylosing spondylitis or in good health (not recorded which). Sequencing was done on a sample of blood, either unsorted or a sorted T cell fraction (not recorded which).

The sequenced DNA is TGCGCCAGCAGCCGGTCCGGGACAGCCAACACAGATACGCAGTATTTT. It translates as CASSRSGTANTDTQYF. This chain joins TRBV4-1 to TRBJ2-3, and 7 bases in between align with TRBD1. Inclusive of the bounding cysteine and phenylalanine, the CDR3 is 16 residues long. Of all the DNA, just the CDR3 is kept, 48 bases in frame from base 1. V has 4 bases trimmed and J has 2 bases trimmed; junction bases matching no gene number 9. Based on the germline V gene, the CDR1 and CDR2 sequences are MGHRA and YSYEKL.